This TCR beta chain is from a study of blood T cell repertoires in COVID-19. Sequencing used immunoSEQ multiplex PCR; TCRdb keeps in-frame clones, though not all of them. Among approximately 230,000 clones listed, about 89% were seen once. The TCR sequence derives from a woman in her 30s who had recovered from COVID-19. Sequenced input: PBMCs or T cells enriched from blood (not recorded which).

The CDR3 DNA reads TGTGCCAGTACGGTAGCAGATACGCAGTATTTT. Its translation is CASTVADTQYF. V and J are TRBV19 and TRBJ2-3; D ambiguous. V was trimmed by 7 bases and J by 4 bases, leaving 6 bases between them. The CDR3 has 11 amino acids. Per germline, CDR1 LNHDA and CDR2 SQIVND (reference sequence).